This T cell receptor (beta chain) was obtained from a study of blood T cells in healthy people across ages. The second PCR ran roughly 6 to 11 cycles with a sample-barcoded 5' primer and J-beta primers. TCRdb independently ran MiXCR on the 5' RACE reads; one entry per CDR3 protein. Altogether roughly 800,000 distinct CDR3 sequences are present, roughly 64% being singletons, with the ten largest covering about 20%. Points from the study as a whole: Compared with aged donors, long-lived donors showed fewer expanded clones, suggesting selection. Since the PBMCs were unsorted, naive and antigen-experienced cells could not be conclusively compared.

V gave up 4 bases and J gave up 6 bases; unmatched junction bases: 11. The CDR3 loop spans 15 amino acids. CDR1 is SGHKS, CDR2 YYEKEE, per germline (reference sequence). Notes on this clonotype: What it recognizes is unknown.

Input material: blood. This sequence originates from a man under 40 in good health. The gene calls are TRBV5-5 and TRBJ1-1; 8 bases map to TRBD1. The CDR3: CASSPGQGRGAEAFF. In DNA form, the CDR3 reads TGTGCCAGCAGCCCCGGACAGGGAAGAGGGGCTGAAGCTTTCTTT.